Listed below are T cell receptor beta chains from one sample, sequenced in a study of shared clonotypes between healthy human individuals. Method: immunoSEQ multiplex PCR; TCRdb's copy keeps in-frame clones and lacks some. The table shows 530,000 or so clones, with over 60% occurring only once. Material for sequencing was PBMCs. Receptors were obtained from a woman between 35 and 50 years old in good health. Some clones in this sample may be carry-over from other donors' samples. The CDR3 runs from the conserved cysteine through the conserved F or W. Fields, in order: J gene, clone size, D gene, V gene, CDR3 protein, CDR3 DNA. The D gene is left open where the match is weak. Where a row states a size, it is once, few, many or the class of an expanded clone; other rows omit it.

>TRBJ2-5|-|TRBD2|TRBV7-9
CASSRGTSGEETQYF
TGTGCCAGCAGCCGCGGGACTAGCGGAGAAGAGACCCAGTACTTC
>TRBJ2-7|-|-|TRBV7-8
CASSLWEGPGNYVEQYF
TGTGCCAGCAGCTTATGGGAAGGACCAGGAAACTACGTAGAGCAGTACTTC
>TRBJ2-5|-|-|TRBV27
CASSLYPPSQETQYF
TGTGCCAGCAGCCTTTACCCCCCTAGCCAAGAGACCCAGTACTTC
>TRBJ2-2|few|-|TRBV11-3
CASSPSLNTGELFF
TGTGCCAGCAGCCCCTCGTTGAACACCGGGGAGCTGTTTTTT
>TRBJ2-3|-|TRBD1|TRBV6-1
CASSEWGQGFLDTQYF
TGTGCCAGCAGTGAATGGGGACAGGGTTTTTTGGATACGCAGTATTTT
>TRBJ1-5|-|-|TRBV27
CASSPLIGPQHF
TGTGCCAGCAGCCCCCTGATCGGGCCCCAGCATTTT
>TRBJ1-2|-|-|TRBV5-4
CASSLAIGGAGNGYTF
TGTGCCAGCAGCTTGGCAATCGGGGGCGCGGGTAATGGCTACACCTTC
>TRBJ2-3|-|-|TRBV19
CASVPDGTSTDTQYF
TGTGCCTCAGTCCCGGACGGGACTAGCACAGATACGCAGTATTTT
>TRBJ2-1|once|-|TRBV27
CASSLMGAGSYNEQFF
TGTGCCAGCAGTTTAATGGGGGCAGGGTCCTACAATGAGCAGTTCTTC
>TRBJ1-4|-|TRBD1|TRBV28
CASSEGGLGEKLFF
TGTGCCAGCAGCGAAGGGGGCCTCGGTGAAAAACTGTTTTTT
>TRBJ2-4|-|-|TRBV28
CASSPSGGKNIQYF
TGTGCCAGCAGCCCAAGTGGGGGCAAAAACATTCAGTACTTC
>TRBJ2-1|-|-|TRBV7-9
CASSLAIATNEQFF
TGTGCCAGCAGCTTAGCGATCGCTACCAATGAGCAGTTCTTC
>TRBJ1-3|few|-|TRBV28
CASSFGGGGNTIYF
TGTGCCAGCAGTTTCGGGGGTGGAGGAAACACCATATATTTT
>TRBJ2-2|-|-|TRBV28
CASNGPNTGELFF
TGTGCCAGCAATGGACCGAACACCGGGGAGCTGTTTTTT
>TRBJ1-5|-|-|TRBV28
CASSPTQSNQPQHF
TGTGCCAGCAGTCCTACACAGAGCAATCAGCCCCAGCATTTT
>TRBJ1-2|-|TRBD1|TRBV7-6
CASSFGTGNGYTF
TGTGCCAGCAGCTTCGGGACAGGGAATGGCTACACCTTC
>TRBJ2-7|few|-|TRBV5-5
CASSFQDGYWYEQYF
TGTGCCAGCAGCTTCCAGGACGGATATTGGTACGAGCAGTACTTC
>TRBJ2-1|-|-|TRBV15
CATSGLGSGYNEQFF
TGTGCCACCAGCGGCCTTGGGAGCGGCTACAATGAGCAGTTCTTC
>TRBJ2-1|-|TRBD2|TRBV5-8
CASSLGLAGEPSRHNEQFF
TGTGCCAGCAGCTTGGGGCTAGCGGGAGAACCCTCGAGGCACAATGAGCAGTTCTTC
>TRBJ1-2|-|-|TRBV28
CASTTFVGDNYGYTF
TGTGCCAGCACGACTTTTGTTGGGGACAACTATGGCTACACCTTC
>TRBJ2-1|-|TRBD2|TRBV23-1
CASTTSGRDNEQFF
TGCGCCAGCACGACTAGCGGGAGAGACAATGAGCAGTTCTTC
>TRBJ2-7|-|-|TRBV5-1
CASSLYSGPYEQYF
TGCGCCAGCAGCTTGTATAGCGGACCCTACGAGCAGTACTTC
>TRBJ1-1|few|TRBD1|TRBV30
CAWSVGTANTEAFF
TGTGCCTGGAGTGTAGGGACAGCGAACACTGAAGCTTTCTTT
>TRBJ1-2|many|TRBD1|TRBV30
CAWRAGGRGFGYTF
TGTGCCTGGAGGGCAGGGGGCCGGGGTTTTGGCTACACCTTC
>TRBJ2-7|-|TRBD1|TRBV5-1
CASSLGDRSYEQYF
TGCGCCAGCAGCTTGGGGGACAGAAGTTACGAGCAGTACTTC
>TRBJ1-5|-|-|TRBV19
CASSTNRPYSNQPQHF
TGTGCCAGTAGTACGAACAGGCCCTATAGCAATCAGCCCCAGCATTTT